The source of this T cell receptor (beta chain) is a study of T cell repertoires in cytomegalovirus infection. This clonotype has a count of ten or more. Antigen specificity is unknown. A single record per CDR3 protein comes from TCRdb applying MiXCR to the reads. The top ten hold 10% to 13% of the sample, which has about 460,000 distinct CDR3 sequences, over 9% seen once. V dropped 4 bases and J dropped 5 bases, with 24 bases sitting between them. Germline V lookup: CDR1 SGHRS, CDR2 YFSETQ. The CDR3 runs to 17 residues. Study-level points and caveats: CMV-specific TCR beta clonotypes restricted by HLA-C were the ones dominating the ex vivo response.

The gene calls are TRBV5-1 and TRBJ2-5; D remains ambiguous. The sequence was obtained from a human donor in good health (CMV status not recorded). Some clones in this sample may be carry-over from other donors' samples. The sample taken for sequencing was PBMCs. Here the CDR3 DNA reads TGCGCCAGCAGCCCCCCTGGAGAGCGCTTCGGTGGGGAGACCCAGTACTTC. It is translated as CASSPPGERFGGETQYF.